This TCR beta chain was captured in a study of CD8 T cell repertoires and HIV-1 epitope variants. Study overall: Controls included no peptide, Ebola AY9 epitope, and a CMV, EBV, flu pool. IL-2, IL-7 and IL-15 were added on days 3 and 7 of roughly 10-day cultures. Enriched T cells were co-cultured with equal autologous T cell-negative cells.

Data came from immunoSEQ multiplex PCR; TCRdb stores just in-frame clones and leaves some out. The data show 5,500 or so clones, approximately 72% seen once. CDR1 is SGHDT and CDR2 is YYEEEE in the germline V gene. The CDR3 spans 16 residues. The V gene end was trimmed by 0 bases and the J gene end by 7 bases; junction bases not matched to a gene: 7. With regard to this clone: The antigen is not known.

The material sequenced was cultured CD8+ T cells derived from PBMCs. The source of this sequence is a male donor with HIV. This chain uses TRBV5-6 with TRBJ2-1; 10 nucleotides match TRBD2. The CDR3 here is CASSLGTSGGWNEQFF. The CDR3 nucleotides are TGTGCCAGCAGCTTGGGGACTAGCGGAGGGTGGAATGAGCAGTTCTTC.